The next 8 T cell receptor beta chains were all read from a single sample in a study of radiotherapy plus CTLA-4 blockade in lung cancer. Assay: immunoSEQ multiplex PCR; the TCRdb copy retains only in-frame clones and omits some. The sample has roughly 42,000 clones; more than 75% are singletons. The material was peripheral blood, obtained from a patient treated with radiotherapy plus ipilimumab. The receptors originated from a human donor with non-small cell lung cancer that progressed on radiotherapy plus ipilimumab.

The chain couples TRBV18 to TRBJ2-7, with D possibly TRBD2 on 6 matching bases. From germline, CDR1 is KGHSH and CDR2 LQKENI. This CDR3 region has 13 residues. V lost 3 bases to trimming and J lost 5 bases, with 11 bases between them. The CDR3 here is CASSPNAGNEQYF. DNA of the CDR3: TGTGCCAGCTCACCGAATGCGGGAAACGAGCAGTACTTC.

V is TRBV2 and J is TRBJ1-5, with D possibly TRBD1 on 5 matching bases. Deletions cut 1 base from V and 6 bases from J, with 16 bases between. The germline gives CDR1 SNHLY, CDR2 FYNNEI. The CDR3 contains 16 residues. CDR3 sequence (DNA): TGTGCCAGCAGTGAAGAGTCAGGGAGGGTAGGTCAGCCCCAGCATTTT. It is translated as CASSEESGRVGQPQHF.

V and J are TRBV29-1 and TRBJ2-5; 8 bases map to TRBD1. The CDR3 covers 11 residues. Per the germline V gene, CDR1 is SQVTM and CDR2 is ANQGSEA. The V gene end was trimmed by 6 bases and the J gene end by 5 bases; junction bases not matched to a gene: 2. Written as DNA, the CDR3 is TGCAGCGTGACAGGGGTCGAGACCCAGTACTTC. Protein: CSVTGVETQYF.

This chain connects TRBV4-3 to TRBJ1-2, with 10 bases lining up with TRBD1. The V segment lost 1 base and the J segment 0 bases; nucleotides outside the gene matches: 2. The CDR3 runs to 16 residues. Germline V gene sequence: CDR1 LGHNA, CDR2 YSLEER. CDR3 DNA: TGCGCCAGCAGCCAAGCGGGACAGGGGACTAACTATGGCTACACCTTC. This sequence encodes CASSQAGQGTNYGYTF.

The chain uses TRBV2 and TRBJ2-1; 15 bases align to TRBD2. Germline V gives CDR1 SNHLY, CDR2 FYNNEI. The CDR3 spans 15 residues. After removal of 5 bases from V and 8 bases from J, the junction contained 4 bases not matched to a gene. This chain's CDR3 is CASSWTSGGADEQFF. In DNA form, the CDR3 reads TGTGCCAGCAGTTGGACTAGCGGGGGGGCCGATGAGCAGTTCTTC.

In its sample, this clone was seen once. V and J are TRBV6-1 and TRBJ2-1; 11 nucleotides match TRBD1. The CDR3 has 14 residues. After removal of 9 bases from V and 3 bases from J, the junction contained 4 bases not matched to a gene. The germline gives CDR1 MNHNS, CDR2 SASEGT. The CDR3 DNA reads TGTGCCAGTTGGACAGGGGGCTTCTACAATGAGCAGTTCTTC. It specifies CASWTGGFYNEQFF.

The chain links TRBV12-5 to TRBJ1-2, with 7 bases that match TRBD1. Germline assignment: CDR1 LGHNT and CDR2 FRNRAP. V lost 8 bases and J lost 8; bases outside the gene matches: 8. The CDR3 contains 12 residues. CDR3 sequence: CASQGGFGGYTF. The CDR3 DNA reads TGTGCTAGTCAGGGGGGATTTGGGGGCTACACCTTC.

In its sample, this clone was seen a few times. The V and J genes are TRBV5-6 and TRBJ2-7, with 7 bases aligning to TRBD1. V gave up 0 bases and J gave up 5 bases; unmatched junction bases: 2. The CDR3 is 13 amino acids. Looked up from germline, CDR1 is SGHDT and CDR2 is YYEEEE. The CDR3 sequence is CASSLDRGNEQYF. CDR3 sequence (DNA): TGTGCCAGCAGCTTGGACAGGGGCAACGAGCAGTACTTC.